This TCR beta chain was found in a study of OX40 agonist ivuxolimab in advanced cancers. Study observations and caveats: Among expanded peripheral T cells, antigen specificity went undetermined.

Sequencing was performed with immunoSEQ multiplex PCR; in TCRdb, only in-frame clones are kept and a portion is missing. The sample lists 62,000 or so clones; approximately 85% were seen once. Per germline, CDR1 MNHEY and CDR2 SMNVEV (reference sequence). The CDR3 loop spans 12 amino acids. A remark on this clone: Its antigen is not identified. The junction shows a germline mismatch at one end, possibly a read error. The same CDR3 also results from other DNA sequences found in this sample.

This receptor was obtained from an adult with an advanced solid tumor such as melanoma, head and neck, liver or kidney cancer. The sample consisted of CD4+ or CD8+ T cells sorted from blood, taken in a trial of the OX40 agonist ivuxolimab. The rearrangement uses TRBV27 and TRBJ2-3; no clear D. As DNA, the CDR3 is TGTGCCAGCAGCCCGTCCACAGATACGCAATATTTT. The encoded protein is CASSPSTDTQYF.